The following is a TCR beta chain sequence with its context. Its target is not known. The sample belongs to a study of Ad26.COV2.S vaccination and SARS-CoV-2 variants. Across the whole study: Ad26.COV2.S given intramuscularly, once or twice 56 days apart.

Study-wide results and caveats: Researchers reported similar non-spike TCR breadth in vaccine and placebo recipients.

The protocol was immunoSEQ multiplex PCR, while the TCRdb copy is restricted to in-frame clones and leaves out a portion. In the table there are roughly 320,000 clones, just under 85% of which are singletons. Treatment noted: 15 to 20 received Ad26.COV2.S at low or high dose, single or two shots; 5 received placebo; per-sample allocation not given. Sampling took place 63 days after the first vaccine or placebo injection. An 18-55-year-old adult in Boston served as donor. J gave up 7 bases and V 3 bases, and 5 bases lay outside the gene matches. The germline V gene encodes CDR1 SGHAT and CDR2 FQNNGV. The CDR3 runs 14 residues.

The TCR originated in a person between 18 and 65 years old who received the Ad26.COV2.S COVID-19 vaccine or a placebo. The gene calls are TRBV11-2 and TRBJ1-2; 10 bases match TRBD1. Sequencing used peripheral blood, obtained in a trial of Ad26.COV2.S vaccine versus placebo. CDR3 sequence reads: CASSFGTGASGYTF. The CDR3 region has the DNA TGTGCCAGCAGCTTTGGGACAGGGGCCTCTGGCTACACCTTC.